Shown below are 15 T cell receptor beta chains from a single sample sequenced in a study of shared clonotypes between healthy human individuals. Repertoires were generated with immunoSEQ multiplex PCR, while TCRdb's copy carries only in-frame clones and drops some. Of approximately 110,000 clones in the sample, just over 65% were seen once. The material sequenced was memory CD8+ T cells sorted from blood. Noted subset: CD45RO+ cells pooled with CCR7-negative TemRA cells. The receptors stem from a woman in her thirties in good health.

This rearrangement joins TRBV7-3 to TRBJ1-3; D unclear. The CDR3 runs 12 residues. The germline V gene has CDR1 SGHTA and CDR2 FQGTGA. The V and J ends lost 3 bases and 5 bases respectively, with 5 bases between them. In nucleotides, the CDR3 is TGTGCCAGCAGCTTCGCCCGAAACACCATATATTTT. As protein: CASSFARNTIYF.

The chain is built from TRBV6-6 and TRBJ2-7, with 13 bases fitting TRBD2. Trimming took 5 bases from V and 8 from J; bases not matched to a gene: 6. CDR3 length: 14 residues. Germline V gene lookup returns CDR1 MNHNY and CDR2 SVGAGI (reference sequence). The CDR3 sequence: CASSPGTSGKQQYF. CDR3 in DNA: TGTGCCAGCAGTCCTGGGACTAGCGGGAAGCAGCAGTACTTC.

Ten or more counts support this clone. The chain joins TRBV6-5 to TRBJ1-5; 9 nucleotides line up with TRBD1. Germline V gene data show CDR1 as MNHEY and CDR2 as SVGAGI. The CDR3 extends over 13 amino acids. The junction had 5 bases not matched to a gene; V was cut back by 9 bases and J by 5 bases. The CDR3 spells CASGGTGYQPQHF. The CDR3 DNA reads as TGTGCCAGTGGGGGGACAGGGTATCAGCCCCAGCATTTT.

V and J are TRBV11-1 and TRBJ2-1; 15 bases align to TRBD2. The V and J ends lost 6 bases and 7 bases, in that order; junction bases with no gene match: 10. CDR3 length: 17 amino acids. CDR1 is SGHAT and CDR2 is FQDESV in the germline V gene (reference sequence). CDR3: CASSNSPGTSGGNEQFF. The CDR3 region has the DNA TGTGCCAGCAGTAACTCACCCGGGACTAGCGGGGGGAATGAGCAGTTCTTC.

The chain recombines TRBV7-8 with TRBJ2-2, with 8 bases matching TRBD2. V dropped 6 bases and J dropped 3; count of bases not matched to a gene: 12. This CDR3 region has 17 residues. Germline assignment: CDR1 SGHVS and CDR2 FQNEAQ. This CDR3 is CASRFHRGLVDTGELFF. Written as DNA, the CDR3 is TGTGCCAGCAGGTTTCACCGGGGACTAGTCGACACCGGGGAGCTGTTTTTT.

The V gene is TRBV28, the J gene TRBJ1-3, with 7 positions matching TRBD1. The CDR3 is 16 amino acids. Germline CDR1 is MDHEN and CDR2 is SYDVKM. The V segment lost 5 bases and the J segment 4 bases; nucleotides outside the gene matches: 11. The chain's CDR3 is CASSQTGVFSGNTIYF. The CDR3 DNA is TGTGCCAGCAGTCAAACAGGGGTTTTTTCCGGAAACACCATATATTTT.

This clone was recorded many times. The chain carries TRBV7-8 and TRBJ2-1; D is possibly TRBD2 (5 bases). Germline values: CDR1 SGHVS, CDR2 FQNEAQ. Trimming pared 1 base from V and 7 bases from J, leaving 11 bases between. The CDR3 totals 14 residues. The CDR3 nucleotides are TGTGCCAGCAGCTTAGGAGGACTCTTTAATGAGCAGTTCTTC. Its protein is CASSLGGLFNEQFF.

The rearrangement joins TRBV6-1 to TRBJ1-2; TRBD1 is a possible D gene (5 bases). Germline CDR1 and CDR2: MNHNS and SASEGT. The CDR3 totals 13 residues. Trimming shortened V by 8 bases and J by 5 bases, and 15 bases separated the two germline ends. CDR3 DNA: TGTGCCAGCCTACGCCAGGGATGGTATGGCTACACCTTC. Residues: CASLRQGWYGYTF.

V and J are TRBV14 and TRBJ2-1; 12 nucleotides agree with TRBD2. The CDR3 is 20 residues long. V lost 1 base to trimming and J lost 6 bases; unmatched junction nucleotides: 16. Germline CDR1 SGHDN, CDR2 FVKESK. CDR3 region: CASSQGRLAGGPLTVNEQFF. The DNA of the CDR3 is TGTGCCAGCAGCCAAGGTAGGCTAGCGGGAGGGCCCCTGACCGTCAATGAGCAGTTCTTC. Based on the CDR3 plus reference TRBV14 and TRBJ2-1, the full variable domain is EAGVTQFPSHSVIEKGQTVTLRCDPISGHDNLYWYRRVMGKEIKFLLHFVKESKQDESGMPNNRFLAERTGGTYSTLKVQPAELEDSGVYFCASSQGRLAGGPLTVNEQFFGPGTRLTVL.

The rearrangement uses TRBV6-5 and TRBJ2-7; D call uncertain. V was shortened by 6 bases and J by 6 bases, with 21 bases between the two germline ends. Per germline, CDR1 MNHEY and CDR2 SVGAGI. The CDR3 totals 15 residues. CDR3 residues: CASSRLALGLGEQYF. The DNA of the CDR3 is TGTGCCAGCAGCCGACTTGCGTTGGGTTTGGGCGAGCAGTACTTC.

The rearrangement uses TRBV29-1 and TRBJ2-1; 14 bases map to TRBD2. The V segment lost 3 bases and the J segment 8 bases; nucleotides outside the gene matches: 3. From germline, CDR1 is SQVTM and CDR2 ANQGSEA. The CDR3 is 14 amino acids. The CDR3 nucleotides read TGCAGCGTTGACCGGACTAGCGGGAGGTATGAGCAGTTCTTC. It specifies CSVDRTSGRYEQFF.

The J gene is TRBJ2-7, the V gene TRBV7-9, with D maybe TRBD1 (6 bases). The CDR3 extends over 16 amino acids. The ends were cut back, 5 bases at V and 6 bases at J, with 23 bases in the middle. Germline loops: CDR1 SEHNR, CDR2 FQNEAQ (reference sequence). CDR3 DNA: TGTGCCAGCAGCCCAGGTTTTGGCAGGGGTTCAGTCGAGCAGTACTTC. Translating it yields CASSPGFGRGSVEQYF.

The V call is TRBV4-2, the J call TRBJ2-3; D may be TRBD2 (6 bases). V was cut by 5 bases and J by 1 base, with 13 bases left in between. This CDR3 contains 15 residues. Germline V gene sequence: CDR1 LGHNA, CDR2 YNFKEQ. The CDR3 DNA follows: TGTGCCAGCAGCGGAGGGATTTTGGGCACAGATACGCAGTATTTT. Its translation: CASSGGILGTDTQYF.

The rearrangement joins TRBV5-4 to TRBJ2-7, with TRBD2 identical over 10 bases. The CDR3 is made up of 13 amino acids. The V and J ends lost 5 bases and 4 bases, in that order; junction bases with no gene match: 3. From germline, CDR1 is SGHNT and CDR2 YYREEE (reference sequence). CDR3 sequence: CASRLSGRYEQYF. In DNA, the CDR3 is TGTGCCAGCAGACTTAGCGGGAGGTACGAGCAGTACTTC.

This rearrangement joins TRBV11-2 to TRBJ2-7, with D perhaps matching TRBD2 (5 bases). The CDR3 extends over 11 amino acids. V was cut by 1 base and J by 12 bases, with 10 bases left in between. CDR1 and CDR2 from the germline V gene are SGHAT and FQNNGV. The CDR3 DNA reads TGTGCCAGCAGCTTAGGCGGGCAGACGTACTTC. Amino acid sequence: CASSLGGQTYF.